Listed below are T cell receptor beta chains from one sample, sequenced in a study of T cells in Graves' hyperthyroidism and ophthalmopathy. TCRdb independently ran MiXCR on the multiplex PCR reads; one entry per CDR3 protein. The sample lists around 340,000 distinct CDR3 sequences, about 20% occurring once. The specimen sequenced was blood. These receptors were taken from a woman aged 45-60 years with Graves' hyperthyroidism. The CDR3 runs from the conserved cysteine through the conserved F or W. D genes are given only for firm matches. The size entry is marked missing in some rows and otherwise reads once, few, many or a size class.

size,V,J,D,DNA,CDR3
few,TRBV2,TRBJ2-5,-,TGTGCCAGCGGGGCGGAGAGCCAAGAGACCCAGTACTTC,CASGAESQETQYF
many,TRBV5-1,TRBJ1-1,TRBD1,TGCGCCAGCAGCTTGGCCCGAGGGACAGAGATGAACACTGAAGCTTTCTTT,CASSLARGTEMNTEAFF
-,TRBV7-3,TRBJ2-3,TRBD2,TGTGCCAGCAGAAAAACTAGCGGGAGAAGCACAGATACGCAGTATTTT,CASRKTSGRSTDTQYF
many,TRBV3-1,TRBJ1-2,-,TGTGCCAGCAGCCAAGGGGGCGCAGATGGCTACACCTTC,CASSQGGADGYTF
-,TRBV6-1,TRBJ2-3,-,TGTGCCAGCAGGGACCAAGGTACGCAGTATTTT,CASRDQGTQYF
few,TRBV20-1,TRBJ2-6,TRBD1,TGCAGTGCTGGACAGGGGGCTTCTGGGGCCAACGTCCTGACTTTC,CSAGQGASGANVLTF
-,TRBV7-9,TRBJ1-2,TRBD1,TGTGCCAGCAGCTCCGCAAGAGCGGGGGACAGATCCTTCTATGGCTACACCTTC,CASSSARAGDRSFYGYTF
many,TRBV27,TRBJ2-4,-,TGTGCCAGCAGTTCCTTAGCTGTTACCGGGGAAAACATTCAGTACTTC,CASSSLAVTGENIQYF
-,TRBV19,TRBJ2-5,-,TGTGCCAGTAGTATATTATACAGCGGGACAATCCAAGAGACCCAGTACTTC,CASSILYSGTIQETQYF
few,TRBV27,TRBJ2-3,-,TGTGCCGTAGGGCCGCCGGGGACAGATACGCAGTATTTT,CAVGPPGTDTQYF
many,TRBV27,TRBJ1-5,-,TGTGCCAGCAGTTTGTCGAGCAATCAGCCCCAGCATTTT,CASSLSSNQPQHF
few,TRBV7-9,TRBJ1-1,-,TGTGCCAGCAGCTTAGGTGCAGGGGAGTATTCTGAAGCTTTCTTT,CASSLGAGEYSEAFF
-,TRBV6-1,TRBJ2-3,-,TGTGCCAGCAGTGCCTTCACAAGCGCTAGCACAGATACGCAGTATTTT,CASSAFTSASTDTQYF
many,TRBV10-1,TRBJ2-3,TRBD1,TGCGCCAGCAGTGACGAGACAGGGCTAACAGATACGCAGTATTTT,CASSDETGLTDTQYF
-,TRBV5-6,TRBJ2-1,TRBD2,TGTGCCAGCAGCTTGGACGCGGGAGGGCCCCACAATGAGCAGTTCTTC,CASSLDAGGPHNEQFF